These T cell receptor beta chains were read from a single sample in a study of human T cells and chemical hapten exposure. TCRdb called the RACE reads again in MiXCR, with one record for every CDR3 protein. The sample holds around 130,000 distinct CDR3 sequences; around 8.2% are singletons and the top ten take about 1.8%. The sequencing sample was made of whole blood. These receptors all come from a male donor in good health. Some clones in this sample may be carry-over from other donors' samples. CDR3s include the opening cysteine and the closing phenylalanine or tryptophan. Expanded clones get a size class; other rows say once, few or many, or leave the size out.

clone size | V gene | CDR3 protein
few | TRBV6-6 | CASSYFGELFF
many | TRBV24-1 | CATSDRRTVNNEKLFF
NA | TRBV11-2 | CASSLDPKRGFSRDSYGYTF
many | TRBV6-1 | CASSGPYEQYF
few | TRBV29-1 | CSVDTAGQGYEQYF
NA | TRBV19 | CASSPPGPGEGYTF
few | TRBV7-3 | CASSRGLAGAADTQYF
NA | TRBV4-1 | CASSHRLASTDTQYF
NA | TRBV20-1 | CSAPTGWSTDTQYF
many | TRBV6-5 | CASSPDHNQPQHF
NA | TRBV27 | CASSWSGTQPQHF